The present TCR beta chain was sequenced within a study of molecular identifiers for immune sequencing clone quantification. Points from the study as a whole: One cell's worth of spiked Jurkat TCR RNA was reportedly detectable among roughly 1 million naive cells. Effector cells kept over 99% of their molecules in clones above 20 RNA copies, while naive cells kept under 1% there.

Per germline, CDR1 MDHEN and CDR2 SYDVKM. The CDR3 contains 16 residues. TCRdb reanalysed the PCR reads using MiXCR and keeps one entry per CDR3 protein. The data show 550,000 to 750,000 distinct CDR3 sequences, with just under 20% seen just once and around 0.86% held by the top ten. On this clonotype itself: Its antigen is unidentified. This sequence may be a read error, since a much larger clone differs from it by one base.

This chain links TRBV28 with TRBJ1-2; TRBD1 is a possible D gene (6 bases). Sequencing was done on a sample of naive CD8+ T cells from blood, with Jurkat cell RNA spiked in. This sample's subset: FACS-sorted CD8+CD4-CCR7+CD45RA+ naive T cells. The receptor's source is a human donor in good health. Some libraries in this study had Jurkat cell RNA spiked in. CDR3 region: CACSLVGPGTNYGYTF. CDR3 sequence (DNA): TGTGCCTGCAGTTTAGTGGGGCCTGGGACAAACTATGGCTACACCTTC.